Following are 10 T cell receptor beta chains from one sample sequenced in a study of memory CD4+ T cells and cytomegalovirus serostatus. Sequencing used immunoSEQ multiplex PCR; TCRdb keeps in-frame clones, though not all of them. The sample contains some 73,000 clones, about 73% of which appear only once. The sort gate was single viable CD3+CD4+CD8-CD45RO+ cells for memory CD4+ T cells. Sequences were obtained from memory CD4+ T cells from blood. The source of these receptors is an adult in good health and CMV-seropositive.

This clone was found a few times. This chain connects TRBV18 to TRBJ1-5; a weak D match, TRBD1 (5 bases). V lost 5 bases and J lost 1, with 6 bases in between. CDR1 is KGHSH and CDR2 is LQKENI in the germline V gene. The length of the CDR3 is 13 residues. The CDR3 region has the DNA TGTGCCAGCTCATGGGACAGCAATCAGCCCCAGCATTTT. It specifies CASSWDSNQPQHF.

The chain employs TRBV10-2 and TRBJ2-2, with 8 bases fitting TRBD1. J was trimmed by 7 bases and V by 4 bases; bases with no gene match: 8. The germline gives CDR1 WSHSY, CDR2 SAAADI. CDR3 length: 15 amino acids. DNA for the CDR3: TGCGCCAGCAGTGGGGCAGGGGGCGGGAACGGGGAGCTGTTTTTT. Encoded protein: CASSGAGGGNGELFF.

The rearrangement links TRBV5-6 to TRBJ2-3, with D unresolved. CDR3 length: 12 amino acids. Looked up from germline, CDR1 is SGHDT and CDR2 is YYEEEE. The ends were cut back, 5 bases at V and 1 base at J, with 5 bases in the middle. The chain's CDR3 is CASSYGTDTQYF. CDR3 bases: TGTGCCAGCAGTTATGGCACAGATACGCAGTATTTT.

The chain combines TRBV11-3 with TRBJ2-7; either TRBD1 or TRBD2 may supply D (5 bases each). This CDR3 has 13 amino acids. Per the germline V gene, CDR1 is SGHNT and CDR2 is YENEEA. V lost 0 bases and J lost 10, with 13 bases in between. The CDR3 protein is CASSLDGATTQYF. As DNA, the CDR3 is TGTGCCAGCAGCTTAGACGGGGCGACAACCCAGTACTTC.

The V and J genes are TRBV5-5 and TRBJ1-3; weak D call: TRBD1 (5 bases). The CDR3 loop spans 13 amino acids. The germline CDR1 and CDR2 sequences are SGHKS and YYEKEE (reference sequence). Trimming took off 0 bases at V and 9 bases at J, with 10 bases between the two ends. CDR3 DNA: TGTGCCAGCAGCTTGGAGGGGCAGACCACCATATATTTT. It codes for CASSLEGQTTIYF.

The sample holds a few counts of this clone. The gene calls are TRBV15 and TRBJ2-5, with TRBD1 as a possible D gene (6 bases). This CDR3 spans 15 amino acids. Germline-derived CDR1 and CDR2 are LNHNV and YYDKDF (reference sequence). Trimming cost V 0 bases and J 6 bases, with 14 bases left between them. As DNA, the CDR3 is TGTGCCACCAGCAGAGATCGTGCCAGGGGCAAGACCCAGTACTTC. This gives the protein CATSRDRARGKTQYF.

This rearrangement joins TRBV27 to TRBJ1-4; tentative D call: TRBD1 (5 bases). Germline CDR1 reads MNHEY; CDR2 reads SMNVEV (reference sequence). The CDR3 is 14 amino acids. V was trimmed by 8 bases and J by 10 bases, leaving 20 bases between them. The chain's CDR3 is CASGRDFPPRKLFF. The CDR3 region has the DNA TGTGCCAGCGGACGGGACTTTCCCCCCCGAAAACTGTTTTTT.

The table lists this clone with a count of one. The CDR3 loop is CAWSTPTSLWTDTQYF. DNA of the CDR3: TGTGCCTGGAGTACCCCGACTAGCCTATGGACAGATACGCAGTATTTT. This chain links TRBV30 with TRBJ2-3, with TRBD2 identical over 7 bases. J lost 3 bases, V lost 2 bases, and 11 bases had no gene match. The germline V gene encodes CDR1 GTSNPN and CDR2 SVGIG (reference sequence). This CDR3 is 16 amino acids long.

This clone was seen a handful of times. This chain links TRBV28 with TRBJ1-1; the D is unclear. The CDR3 covers 13 residues. CDR1 and CDR2 from the germline V gene are MDHEN and SYDVKM. The V gene lost 4 bases and the J gene lost 2 bases, with 8 bases spanning the gap. The CDR3 sequence is CASSSGPNTEAFF. CDR3 nucleotides: TGTGCCAGCAGTTCGGGTCCTAACACTGAAGCTTTCTTT.

Remarks on this clone: One end of the junction fails to match germline, which may point to a read error. The rearrangement links TRBV11-2 to TRBJ1-1; no definite D call. This CDR3 is 12 amino acids long. Per germline, CDR1 SGHAT and CDR2 FQNNGV. CDR3 nucleotides: TGTGCCAGCAGCTCAGAGCCCTGGGAGCGGTCCTTT. Protein: CASSSEPWERSF.